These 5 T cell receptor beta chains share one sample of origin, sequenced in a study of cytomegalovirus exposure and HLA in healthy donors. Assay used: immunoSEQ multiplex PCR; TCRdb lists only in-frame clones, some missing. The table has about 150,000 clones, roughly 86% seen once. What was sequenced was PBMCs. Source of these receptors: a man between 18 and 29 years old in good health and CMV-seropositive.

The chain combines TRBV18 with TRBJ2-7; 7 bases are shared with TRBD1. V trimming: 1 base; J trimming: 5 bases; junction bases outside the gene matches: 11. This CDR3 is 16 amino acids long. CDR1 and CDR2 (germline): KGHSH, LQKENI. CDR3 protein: CASSPQGASSSHEQYF. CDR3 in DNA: TGTGCCAGCTCACCACAGGGGGCTAGCTCGTCCCACGAGCAGTACTTC.

The CDR3 coding sequence is TGTGCCAGCAGCTTAGAACATGGACAGCTTTCGGGGGGCTACACCTTC. Translated: CASSLEHGQLSGGYTF. The chain has TRBV7-8 and TRBJ1-2, with TRBD1 as a possible D gene (6 bases). The CDR3 totals 16 residues. Germline CDR1 SGHVS, CDR2 FQNEAQ. V lost 1 base to trimming and J lost 8 bases, with 20 bases between them.

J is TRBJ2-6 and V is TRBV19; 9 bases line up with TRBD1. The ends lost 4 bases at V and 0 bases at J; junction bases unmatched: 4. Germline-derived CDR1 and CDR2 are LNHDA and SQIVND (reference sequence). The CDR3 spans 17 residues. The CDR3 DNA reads TGTGCCAGTAGTAGGACAGGGGCAAGCTCTGGGGCCAACGTCCTGACTTTC. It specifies CASSRTGASSGANVLTF.

In DNA, the CDR3 is TGCGCCAGCAGCTTGGAGCGGACAGGCACTGAAGCTTTCTTT. Translating gives CASSLERTGTEAFF. The chain is built from TRBV5-1 and TRBJ1-1; 7 bases match TRBD1. The J segment lost 4 bases and the V segment lost 0 bases, leaving 3 bases of the junction unmatched. The CDR3 consists of 14 residues. Germline V gives CDR1 SGHRS, CDR2 YFSETQ.

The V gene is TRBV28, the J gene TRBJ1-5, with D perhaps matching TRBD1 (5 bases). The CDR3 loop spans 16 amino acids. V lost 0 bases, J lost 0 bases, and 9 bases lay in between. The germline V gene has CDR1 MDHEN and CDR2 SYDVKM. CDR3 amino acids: CASSLWRQYSNQPQHF. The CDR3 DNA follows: TGTGCCAGCAGTTTATGGAGACAGTATAGCAATCAGCCCCAGCATTTT.